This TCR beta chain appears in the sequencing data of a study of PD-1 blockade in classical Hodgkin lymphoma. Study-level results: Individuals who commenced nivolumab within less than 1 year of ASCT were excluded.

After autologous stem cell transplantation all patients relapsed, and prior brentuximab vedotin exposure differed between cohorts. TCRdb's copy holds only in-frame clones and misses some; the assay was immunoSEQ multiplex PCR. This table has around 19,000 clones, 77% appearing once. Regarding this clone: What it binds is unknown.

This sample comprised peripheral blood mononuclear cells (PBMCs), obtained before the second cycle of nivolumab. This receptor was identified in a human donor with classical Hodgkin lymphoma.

CDR3 sequence: CASSVNQGGNTIYF. In nucleotides, the CDR3 is TGTGCCAGCAGTGTTAACCAGGGGGGAAACACCATATATTTT. This chain connects TRBV6-1 to TRBJ1-3; D might be TRBD1 (6 bases). V lost 4 bases and J 4 bases, leaving 11 bases between the germline ends. The germline gives CDR1 MNHNS, CDR2 SASEGT. The CDR3 has 14 amino acids.